The sequence of this T cell receptor beta chain was determined in a study of OX40 agonist ivuxolimab in advanced cancers. Across the study: The treatment was a fully human IgG2 OX40 agonist, ivuxolimab. Dose-escalation patients were diagnosed with hepatocellular carcinoma, melanoma, renal cell cancer or head and neck cancer.

Between the trimmed V and J ends, which lost 2 bases and 5 bases, there was a span of 10 bases. Per germline, CDR1 SGHTA and CDR2 FQGNSA. This CDR3 spans 13 amino acids. General study findings and limits: Among expanded peripheral T cells, antigen specificity went undetermined.

Of note for this clone: Its antigen is not known.

Generated by immunoSEQ multiplex PCR, the TCRdb table keeps only in-frame clones and is missing some. The table lists approximately 77,000 clones, just over 90% of them singletons, with 4.8% in the top ten. This TCR came from an adult with an advanced solid tumor such as melanoma, head and neck, liver or kidney cancer. The V and J genes are TRBV7-2 and TRBJ2-7; perhaps TRBD2 as D (5 bases). Sequenced here: CD4+ or CD8+ T cells sorted from blood, sampled in a trial of the OX40 agonist ivuxolimab. The CDR3 bases are TGTGCCAGCAGCTTAATATTCGGGAACGAGCAGTACTTC. Residues: CASSLIFGNEQYF.